This TCR beta chain was sequenced for a study of PD-L1 blockade in urothelial cancer. This CDR3 has 15 residues. Germline CDR1 and CDR2: MNHEY and SMNVEV (reference sequence). V shed 3 bases and J shed 12 bases, with 23 bases lying between them. The assay was immunoSEQ multiplex PCR, and TCRdb's table has in-frame clones only and misses some. The data show tens of thousands of clones, roughly 90% seen once. Time point defined: pretreatment peripheral blood. Patients in the study were battling locally advanced or metastatic urothelial carcinoma. The rearrangement uses TRBV27 and TRBJ1-1; no firm D call. This TCR came from an elderly woman with urothelial cancer. This specimen was PBMCs, taken around atezolizumab (anti-PD-L1) treatment. CDR3 DNA sequence: TGTGCCAGCAGTTTCCAAACTCGCCCCCCCGCGAGGACTTTCTTT. Protein sequence: CASSFQTRPPARTFF.